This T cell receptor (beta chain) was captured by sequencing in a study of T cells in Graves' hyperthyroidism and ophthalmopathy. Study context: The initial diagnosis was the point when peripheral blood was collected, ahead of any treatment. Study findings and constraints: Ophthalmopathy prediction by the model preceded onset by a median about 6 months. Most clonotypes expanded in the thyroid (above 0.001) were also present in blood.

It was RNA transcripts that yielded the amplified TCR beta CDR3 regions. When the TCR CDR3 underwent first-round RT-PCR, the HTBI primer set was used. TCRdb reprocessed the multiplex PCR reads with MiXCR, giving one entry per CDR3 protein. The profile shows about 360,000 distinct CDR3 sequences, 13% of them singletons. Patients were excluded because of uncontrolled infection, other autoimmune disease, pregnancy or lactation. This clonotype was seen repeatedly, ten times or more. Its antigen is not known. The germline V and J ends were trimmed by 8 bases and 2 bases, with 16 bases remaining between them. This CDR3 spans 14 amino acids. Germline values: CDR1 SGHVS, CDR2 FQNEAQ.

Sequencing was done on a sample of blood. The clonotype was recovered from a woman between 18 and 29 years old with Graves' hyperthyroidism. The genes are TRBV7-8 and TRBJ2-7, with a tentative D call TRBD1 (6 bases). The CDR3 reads CASSGLDSPYEQYF. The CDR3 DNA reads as TGTGCCAGCTCAGGATTGGACAGCCCCTACGAGCAGTACTTC.